This TCR beta chain was sequenced during a study of Ad26.COV2.S vaccination and SARS-CoV-2 variants. Method: immunoSEQ multiplex PCR; TCRdb's copy keeps in-frame clones and lacks some. The sample consists of around 300,000 clones, roughly 90% of them appearing once. Germline V lookup: CDR1 SGHRS, CDR2 YFSETQ. The CDR3 spans 14 residues. J lost 5 bases, V lost 6 bases, and 8 bases had no gene match. Noted treatment: some 19 received Ad26.COV2.S at low or high dose, single or two shots; 5 received placebo; per-sample allocation not given. It was on day 63 after the first vaccine or placebo injection that samples were taken.

This material consisted of peripheral blood, taken in a trial of Ad26.COV2.S vaccine versus placebo. The V and J genes are TRBV5-1 and TRBJ2-1; 7 bases map to TRBD2. The clonotype originates from a person aged 18-60 years who received the Ad26.COV2.S COVID-19 vaccine or a placebo. The CDR3, as DNA: TGCGCCAGCACCTCGGGGCTAGCGGACAATGAGCAGTTCTTC. Translating it yields CASTSGLADNEQFF.